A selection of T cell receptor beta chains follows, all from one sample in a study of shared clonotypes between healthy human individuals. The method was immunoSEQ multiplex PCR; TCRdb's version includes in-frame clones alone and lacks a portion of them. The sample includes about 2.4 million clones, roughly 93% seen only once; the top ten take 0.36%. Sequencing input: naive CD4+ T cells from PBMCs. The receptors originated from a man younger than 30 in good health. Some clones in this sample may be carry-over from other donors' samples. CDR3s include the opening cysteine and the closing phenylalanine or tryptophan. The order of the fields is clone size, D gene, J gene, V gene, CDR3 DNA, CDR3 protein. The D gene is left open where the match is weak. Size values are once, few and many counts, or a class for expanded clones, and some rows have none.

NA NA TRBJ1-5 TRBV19 TGTGCCAGTAGTATTTCTCGCAGGGAAAGGACGGATCAGCCCCAGCATTTT CASSISRRERTDQPQHF
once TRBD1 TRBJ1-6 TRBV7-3 TGTGCCAGCAGCCAACACCCAGGGACAGGGTCCTCACCCCTCCACTTT CASSQHPGTGSSPLHF
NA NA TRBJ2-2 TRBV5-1 TGCGCCAGCAGCCAGACCGGGGCGGACGTCACCCCACGAAGAAACACCGGGGAGCTGTTTTTT CASSQTGADVTPRRNTGELFF
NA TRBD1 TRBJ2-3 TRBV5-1 TGCGCCAGCAGCGCCGGACAGGGGTCGACAGATACGCAGTATTTT CASSAGQGSTDTQYF
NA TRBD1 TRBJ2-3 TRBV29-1 TGCAGCGTTGACTCTCTGAGGGGACAGGGGCGCACAGATACGCAGTATTTT CSVDSLRGQGRTDTQYF
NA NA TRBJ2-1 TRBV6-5 TGTGCCAGCAGTTTTACTCCCTACAATGAGCAGTTCTTC CASSFTPYNEQFF
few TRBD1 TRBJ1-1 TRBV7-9 TGTGCCAGCAGCCTAACACAGGGGAATCCTGAAGCTTTCTTT CASSLTQGNPEAFF
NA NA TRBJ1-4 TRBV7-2 TGTGCCAGCAGCTTGGCACAGAGAAATGAAAAACTGTTTTTT CASSLAQRNEKLFF
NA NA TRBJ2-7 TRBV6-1 TGTGCCAGCAGTGAAGCGCCCCCCGTGATAGCGGCCACCTACGAGCAGTACTTC CASSEAPPVIAATYEQYF
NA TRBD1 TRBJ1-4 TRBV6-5 TGTGCTAGCAGTTACGGGACAGGATCACTGTTTTTT CASSYGTGSLFF
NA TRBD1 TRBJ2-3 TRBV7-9 TGTGCCAGCAGCTTCCGGACAGGGGGGACAGATACGCAGTATTTT CASSFRTGGTDTQYF
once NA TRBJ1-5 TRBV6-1 TGTGCCAGCAGTGAAAAGGGGTTCAATCAGCCCCAGCATTTT CASSEKGFNQPQHF
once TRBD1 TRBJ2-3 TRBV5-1 TGCGCCAGCAGCTACCGGGACAGGGCAACAGATACGCAGTATTTT CASSYRDRATDTQYF
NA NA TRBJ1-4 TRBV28 TGTGCCAGCAGTTCTGACGCATATGGGGGAGGGTTTGAAAAACTGTTTTTT CASSSDAYGGGFEKLFF
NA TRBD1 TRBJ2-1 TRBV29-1 TGCAGCGTCGGACAGGGTGGTTCTATAAAGCAGTTCTTC CSVGQGGSIKQFF
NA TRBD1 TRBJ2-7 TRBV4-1 TGCGCCAGCAGCCGCCCGGGACAGGGAGGGGACGAGCAGTACTTC CASSRPGQGGDEQYF
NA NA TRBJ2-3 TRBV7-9 TGTGCCAGCAGCTTAGACCGGGCAGATACGCAGTATTTT CASSLDRADTQYF
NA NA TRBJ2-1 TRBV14 TGTGCCAGCAGCCAGGATCTTAGGGGGAATGAGCAGTTCTTC CASSQDLRGNEQFF
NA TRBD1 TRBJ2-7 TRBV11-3 TGTGCCAGCAGCTTGGGGTCCGGGACAGGGTTCGAGCAGTACTTC CASSLGSGTGFEQYF
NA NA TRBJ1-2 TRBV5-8 TGTGCCAGCAGCCCGCAGGGTACTAGGACCTTC CASSPQGTRTF
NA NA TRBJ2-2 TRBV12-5 TGTGCTAGTGGTCTCCCCGGAGTGGGGGGCAACACCGGGGAGCTGTTTTTT CASGLPGVGGNTGELFF
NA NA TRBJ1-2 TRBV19 TGTGCCAGTAGCCTGGGACGAGATGGCTATGGCTACACCTTC CASSLGRDGYGYTF
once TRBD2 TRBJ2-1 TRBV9 TGTGCCAGCAGCGTAACCAGCGGGAGAATTAATGAGCAGTTCTTC CASSVTSGRINEQFF
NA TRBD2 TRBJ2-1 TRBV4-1 TGCGCCAGCAGCCAAGATGAGGGAGGGCCAAGAGGCAATGAGCAGTTCTTC CASSQDEGGPRGNEQFF
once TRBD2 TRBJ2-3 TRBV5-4 TGTGCCAGCAGCCCGGGAGGGCTCACAGATACGCAGTATTTT CASSPGGLTDTQYF
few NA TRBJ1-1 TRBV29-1 TGCAGCGTTGATCGAACGGGATGGACTGAAGCTTTCTTT CSVDRTGWTEAFF
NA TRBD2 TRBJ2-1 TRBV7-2 TGTGCCAGCAGCTCCAGGACTAGCGGGAGGGACAATGAGCAGTTCTTC CASSSRTSGRDNEQFF
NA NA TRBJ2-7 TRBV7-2 TGTGCCAGCAGCTTAGCGGCCCGAGGGATTTACGAGCAGTACTTC CASSLAARGIYEQYF
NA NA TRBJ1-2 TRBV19 TGTGCCAGTAGTATAGATCCGGCACAGTCCGTCAACTATGGCTACACCTTC CASSIDPAQSVNYGYTF
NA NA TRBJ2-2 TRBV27 TGTGCCAGCAGCCCAAGGGGCAGGAACACCGGGGAGCTGTTTTTT CASSPRGRNTGELFF
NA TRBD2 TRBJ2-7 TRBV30 TGTGCCTGGAGAAGGACTAGCGGCTACGAGCAGTACTTC CAWRRTSGYEQYF
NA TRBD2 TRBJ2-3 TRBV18 TGTGCCAGCTCACGTACTAGCGGCACAGATACGCAGTATTTT CASSRTSGTDTQYF
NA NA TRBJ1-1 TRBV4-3 TGCGCCAGCAGCCTAGGGTATTCTGAAGCTTTCTTT CASSLGYSEAFF
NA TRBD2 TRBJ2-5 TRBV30 TGTGCCTGGCGGGAGGAAGAGACCCAGTACTTC CAWREEETQYF
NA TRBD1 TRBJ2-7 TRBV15 TGTGCCACCAGCAGAACTCACCTAAGGGGGCTCTCCTACGAGCAGTACTTC CATSRTHLRGLSYEQYF
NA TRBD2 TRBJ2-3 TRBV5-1 TGCGCCAGCAGCTTGGGGGGACTAGCGGGAGGAGGGACAGATACGCAGTATTTT CASSLGGLAGGGTDTQYF
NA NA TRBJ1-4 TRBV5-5 TGTGCCAGCAGCCTACGGGGGATAGGTGTAACTAATGAAAAACTGTTTTTT CASSLRGIGVTNEKLFF
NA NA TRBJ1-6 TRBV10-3 TGTGCCATCAGTGTTGGGGGGCTGAATTCACCCCTCCACTTT CAISVGGLNSPLHF
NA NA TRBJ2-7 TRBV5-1 TGCGCCAGCAGCTTAGCCGGGAGACTCGAGCAGTACTTC CASSLAGRLEQYF
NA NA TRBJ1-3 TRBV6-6 TGTGCCAGCAACAACGGGTTAACATCCTCTGGAAACACCATATATTTT CASNNGLTSSGNTIYF
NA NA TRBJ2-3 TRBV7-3 TGTGCCAGCAGCTTATCAGGGAGCGGCAAAAGCACAGATACGCAGTATTTT CASSLSGSGKSTDTQYF
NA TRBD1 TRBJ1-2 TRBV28 TGTGCCAGCAGTTCGCCGGGACAGAATCTCCCTAACTATGGCTACACCTTC CASSSPGQNLPNYGYTF
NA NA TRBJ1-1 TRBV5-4 TGTGCCAGCAGCGCTATGGACGGAAACACTGAAGCTTTCTTT CASSAMDGNTEAFF
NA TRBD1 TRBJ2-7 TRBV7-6 TGTGCCAGCAGCAAAATGACAGGGGGCGGCTACGAGCAGTACTTC CASSKMTGGGYEQYF
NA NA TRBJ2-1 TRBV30 TGTGCCTGGAGTGTAGAATACAATGAGCAGTTCTTC CAWSVEYNEQFF